This T cell receptor beta chain was recorded in a study of cytomegalovirus exposure and HLA in healthy donors. Study-level points and caveats: Among TCR beta chains, those listed as cytomegalovirus-associated numbered about 160. Most TCR sequences showed up rarely, but some public TCRs showed up in many donors.

Remarks on this clone: Its antigen is not identified.

Germline assignment: CDR1 SNHLY and CDR2 FYNNEI. V gave up 11 bases and J gave up 2 bases, with 11 bases separating them. The CDR3 totals 12 residues. Method: immunoSEQ multiplex PCR; TCRdb's copy keeps in-frame clones and lacks some. This repertoire shows 200,000 or so clones, roughly 85% found once; its top ten account for around 5.6%. The chain carries TRBV2 and TRBJ2-3; D not certain. The receptor was derived from a woman aged 18-29 years in good health and CMV-seronegative. The material sequenced was PBMCs. CDR3 amino acids: CAASYATDTQYF. The CDR3 nucleotides read TGTGCCGCCAGCTATGCCACAGATACGCAGTATTTT.